The 4 T cell receptor beta chains presented below share a single source sample, sequenced in a study of OX40 agonist ivuxolimab in advanced cancers. Some clones are missing from TCRdb's copy, which holds only in-frame ones; the method was immunoSEQ multiplex PCR. This table has more than 55,000 clones, approximately 81% appearing once. The sample here was CD4+ or CD8+ T cells sorted from blood, taken in a trial of the OX40 agonist ivuxolimab. The origin of the receptors is an adult with an advanced solid tumor such as melanoma, head and neck, liver or kidney cancer.

The chain uses TRBV5-1 and TRBJ2-7; 8 nucleotides align to TRBD2. The CDR3 sequence is 17 residues long. V lost 3 bases, J lost 4 bases, and 15 bases stayed unmatched. Germline CDR1 is SGHRS and CDR2 is YFSETQ. The chain's CDR3 is CASSSLSFNSGKYEQYF. CDR3 in DNA: TGCGCCAGCAGCTCTCTCTCATTCAATAGCGGGAAGTACGAGCAGTACTTC.

This chain links TRBV6-4 with TRBJ2-1; D is possibly TRBD1 or TRBD2 (5 bases each). This CDR3 region has 14 residues. Trimming removed 0 bases at V and 9 bases at J, with 12 bases between. The germline V gene encodes CDR1 MRHNA and CDR2 SNTAGT. The CDR3 DNA reads as TGTGCCAGCAGTGACTCTTGGGGGTTTGGTGAGCAGTTCTTC. It codes for CASSDSWGFGEQFF.

The gene calls are TRBV7-9 and TRBJ2-5; D might be TRBD2 (7 bases). This CDR3 contains 17 residues. Trimming took 7 bases from V and 4 from J, leaving 25 bases between them. Germline values: CDR1 SEHNR, CDR2 FQNEAQ (reference sequence). DNA of the CDR3: TGTGCCAGCACTAGGGGAGGGGGACTTCACCCCCGAGAGACCCAGTACTTC. As protein: CASTRGGGLHPRETQYF. Supplemented by reference TRBV7-9 and TRBJ2-5, the full variable domain reads DTGVSQNPRHKITKRGQNVTFRCDPISEHNRLYWYRQTLGQGPEFLTYFQNEAQLEKSRLLSDRFSAERPKGSFSTLEIQRTEQGDSAMYLCASTRGGGLHPRETQYFGPGTRLLVL.

The V and J genes are TRBV6-1 and TRBJ1-5; no firm D call. V lost 5 bases and J 6 bases, leaving 11 bases between the germline ends. The CDR3 sequence is 13 residues long. Germline CDR1 and CDR2: MNHNS and SASEGT. CDR3: CASSKRGSQPQHF. CDR3 nucleotides: TGTGCCAGCAGTAAGAGAGGTTCTCAGCCCCAGCATTTT.